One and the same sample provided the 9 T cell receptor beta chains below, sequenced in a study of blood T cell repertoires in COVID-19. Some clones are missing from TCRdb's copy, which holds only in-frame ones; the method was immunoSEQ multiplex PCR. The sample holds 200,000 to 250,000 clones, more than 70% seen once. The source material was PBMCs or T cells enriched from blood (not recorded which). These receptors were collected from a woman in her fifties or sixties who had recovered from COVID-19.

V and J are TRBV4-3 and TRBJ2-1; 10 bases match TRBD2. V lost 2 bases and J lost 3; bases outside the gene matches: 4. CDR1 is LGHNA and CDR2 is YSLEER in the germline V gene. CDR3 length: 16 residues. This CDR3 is CASSQWTSGLYNEQFF. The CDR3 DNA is TGCGCCAGCAGCCAATGGACTAGCGGTCTCTACAATGAGCAGTTCTTC.

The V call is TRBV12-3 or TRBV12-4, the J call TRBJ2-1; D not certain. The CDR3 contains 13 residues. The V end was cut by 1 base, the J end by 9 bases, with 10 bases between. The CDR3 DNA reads TGTGCCAGCAGTTTAGGGCCAGTGGCTGAGCAGTTCTTC. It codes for CASSLGPVAEQFF.

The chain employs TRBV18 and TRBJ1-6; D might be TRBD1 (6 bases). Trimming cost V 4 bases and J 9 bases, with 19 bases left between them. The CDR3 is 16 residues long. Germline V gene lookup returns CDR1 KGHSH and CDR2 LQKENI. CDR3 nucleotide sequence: TGTGCCAGCTCACGACAGGACGGAAGCGACGGTTCACCCCTCCACTTT. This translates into CASSRQDGSDGSPLHF.

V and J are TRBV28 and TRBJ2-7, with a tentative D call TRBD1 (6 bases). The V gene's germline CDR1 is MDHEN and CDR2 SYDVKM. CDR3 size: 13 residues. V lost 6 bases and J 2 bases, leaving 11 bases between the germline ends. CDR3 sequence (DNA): TGTGCCAGCAGGACGACAGGTCCCTACGAGCAGTACTTC. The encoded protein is CASRTTGPYEQYF.

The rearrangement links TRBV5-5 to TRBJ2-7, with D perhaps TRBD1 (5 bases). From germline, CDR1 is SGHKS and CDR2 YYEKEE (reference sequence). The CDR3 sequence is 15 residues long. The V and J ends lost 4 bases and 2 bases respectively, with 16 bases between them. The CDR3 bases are TGTGCCAGCAGCCCCGCCGGACACGAGACCTACGAGCAGTACTTC. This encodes CASSPAGHETYEQYF.

The CDR3 spells CASSQADRDNGYTF. The CDR3 coding sequence is TGCGCCAGCAGCCAAGCGGACAGGGACAATGGCTACACCTTC. This chain uses TRBV4-1 with TRBJ1-2, with 8 bases identical to TRBD1. The CDR3 runs to 14 residues. V dropped 1 base and J dropped 6; count of bases not matched to a gene: 4. Germline CDR1 and CDR2: MGHRA and YSYEKL.

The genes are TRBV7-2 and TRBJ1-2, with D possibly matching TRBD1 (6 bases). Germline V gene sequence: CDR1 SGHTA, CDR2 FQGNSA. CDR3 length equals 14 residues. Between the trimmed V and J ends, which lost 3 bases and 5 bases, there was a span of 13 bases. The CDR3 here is CASSFDSTGYGYTF. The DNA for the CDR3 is TGTGCCAGCAGCTTCGATTCAACAGGGTATGGCTACACCTTC.

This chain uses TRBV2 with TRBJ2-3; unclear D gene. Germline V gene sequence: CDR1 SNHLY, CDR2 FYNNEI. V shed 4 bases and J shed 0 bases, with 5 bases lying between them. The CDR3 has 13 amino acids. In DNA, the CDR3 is TGTGCCAGCAGTGCTACTAGCACAGATACGCAGTATTTT. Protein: CASSATSTDTQYF.

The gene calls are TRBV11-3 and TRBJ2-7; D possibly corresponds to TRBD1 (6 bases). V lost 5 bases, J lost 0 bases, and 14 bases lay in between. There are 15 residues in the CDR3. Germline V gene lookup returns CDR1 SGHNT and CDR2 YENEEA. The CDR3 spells CASSLGQTGSYEQYF. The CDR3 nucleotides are TGTGCCAGCAGCCTCGGACAGACAGGCTCCTACGAGCAGTACTTC.